This T cell receptor beta chain was captured by sequencing in a study of shared clonotypes between healthy human individuals. The study's findings and limits: Investigators collected only blood, and repertoires in tissues likely differ. Lower generation probabilities were found for non-shared clonotypes than for those shared by all four donors.

This CDR3 comprises 15 residues. Germline V lookup: CDR1 KGHSH, CDR2 LQKENI. V was trimmed by 0 bases and J by 1 base, leaving 7 bases between them. For each subset, genomic DNA was distributed in equal portions over several immunoSEQ plates. Produced via immunoSEQ multiplex PCR; TCRdb's table is partial and in-frame only. The sample carries more than 150,000 clones, approximately 60% recorded once. Concerning this clone itself: What it binds is unknown.

Specimen: memory CD4+ T cells sorted from blood. Documented subset: CD45RA-negative fraction. The chain recombines TRBV18 with TRBJ2-1; D not resolved. The TCR comes from a man between 25 and 39 years old in good health. CDR3 sequence: CASSPPSLSYNEQFF. CDR3 nucleotides: TGTGCCAGCTCACCACCTTCTCTTTCCTACAATGAGCAGTTCTTC.